Below are 20 T cell receptor beta chains sequenced from a single sample in a study of T-cell reconstitution after alpha-beta-depleted transplantation in children. As it was prepared, the TCRbeta library received unique molecular identifiers. Using its own MiXCR run on the PCR reads, TCRdb lists one record per CDR3 protein. The table lists fewer than 350,000 distinct CDR3 sequences, 11% of them singletons, with around 22% in the top ten. The sequenced sample was peripheral blood, obtained 180 days after TCRalphabeta/CD19-depleted stem cell transplant. The receptors derive from a male patient aged 2 to 10 who had a stem cell transplant for chronic granulomatous disease, so the T cells may come from the graft donor.

Worth noting for this clonotype: This may come from a read error, since a much larger clone is one base off. The V gene is TRBV7-9, the J gene TRBJ2-1; 9 positions agree with TRBD2. Germline CDR1 reads SEHNR; CDR2 reads FQNEAQ (reference sequence). This CDR3 is built from 15 residues. Unmatched junction bases numbered 12, after V lost 8 bases and J lost 7 bases. The CDR3 loop reads CASDSSGGAANEQFF. The CDR3 DNA reads as TGTGCCAGCGATAGTAGCGGGGGAGCGGCGAATGAGCAGTTCTTC.

In this sample, this clonotype turned up many times. V is TRBV7-2 and J is TRBJ1-2; a weak D match, TRBD1 (6 bases). V lost 3 bases and J lost 2, with 16 bases in between. This CDR3 contains 16 residues. Germline assignment: CDR1 SGHTA and CDR2 FQGNSA. CDR3 in amino acids: CASSFTPRTENYGYTF. CDR3 bases: TGTGCCAGCAGCTTTACCCCTCGGACAGAAAACTATGGCTACACCTTC.

This clonotype occurred many times. The chain carries TRBV6-5 and TRBJ2-2; no clear D. CDR1 and CDR2 from the germline V gene are MNHEY and SVGAGI. This CDR3 is 13 amino acids long. Trimming took off 4 bases at V and 0 bases at J, with 3 bases between the two ends. The CDR3 DNA follows: TGTGCCAGCAGTTGGACGAACACCGGGGAGCTGTTTTTT. Translated: CASSWTNTGELFF.

The gene calls are TRBV28 and TRBJ1-6; 10 bases fit TRBD1. With V trimmed by 2 bases and J by 7 bases, 2 bases remained unmatched. CDR3 length: 15 residues. The germline CDR1 and CDR2 sequences are MDHEN and SYDVKM. The CDR3 region has the DNA TGTGCCAGCAGTTTACCGACAGGGGGCAATTCACCCCTCCACTTT. Translation gives CASSLPTGGNSPLHF.

This clonotype was counted many times. This sequence joins TRBV7-3 and TRBJ2-1, with 9 bases lining up with TRBD2. The V and J ends lost 1 base and 2 bases, in that order; junction bases with no gene match: 6. The germline CDR1 and CDR2 sequences are SGHTA and FQGTGA. The CDR3 has 17 amino acids. The CDR3 here is CASSLKGASGTYNEQFF. CDR3 coding DNA: TGTGCCAGCAGCTTAAAAGGTGCTAGCGGGACCTACAATGAGCAGTTCTTC.

This clonotype was observed at least ten times. The chain recombines TRBV27 with TRBJ2-5; 9 bases line up with TRBD2. Per germline, CDR1 MNHEY and CDR2 SMNVEV (reference sequence). The trim removed 5 bases at V and 5 bases at J, leaving 12 bases unmatched. The CDR3 has 16 amino acids. The CDR3 here is CASSLGLASSAETQYF. CDR3 DNA sequence: TGTGCCAGCAGTCTTGGACTAGCGTCAAGTGCGGAGACCCAGTACTTC.

On this clonotype itself: The junction differs from germline at one of its ends, possibly a read error. This chain uses TRBV7-9 with TRBJ2-4; D may be TRBD2 (5 bases). The CDR3 runs to 14 residues. Germline V gene sequence: CDR1 SEHNR, CDR2 FQNEAQ (reference sequence). The CDR3 reads CANSHRLANNIQYF. The CDR3 bases are TGTGCCAACAGCCATCGCCTAGCCAATAACATTCAGTACTTC. Supplemented by reference TRBV7-9 and TRBJ2-4, the full variable domain reads DTGVSQNPRHKITKRGQNVTFRCDPISEHNRLYWYRQTLGQGPEFLTYFQNEAQLEKSRLLSDRFSAERPKGSFSTLEIQRTEQGDSAMYLCANSHRLANNIQYFGAGTRLSVL.

At least ten counts were recorded for this clonotype. The gene calls are TRBV5-4 and TRBJ2-1; 10 nucleotides align to TRBD2. Germline CDR1 reads SGHNT; CDR2 reads YYREEE (reference sequence). Trimming took 4 bases from V and 6 from J; bases not matched to a gene: 10. This CDR3 has 16 amino acids. The CDR3 sequence: CASSIGVAGGSNEQFF. CDR3 DNA sequence: TGTGCCAGCAGCATTGGGGTAGCGGGGGGAAGCAATGAGCAGTTCTTC.

At least ten counts were recorded for this clonotype. This sequence joins TRBV6-5 and TRBJ2-7, with D possibly TRBD2 on 6 matching bases. Germline assignment: CDR1 MNHEY and CDR2 SVGAGI. The CDR3 has 13 residues. Trimming left V 5 bases short and J 7 bases short, with 15 bases between. CDR3 sequence: CASSVLRGGEQYF. CDR3 nucleotides: TGTGCCAGCAGTGTACTGCGGGGCGGAGAGCAGTACTTC.

This clonotype was counted many times. This sequence joins TRBV4-1 and TRBJ1-1, with D uncertain. Germline CDR1 reads MGHRA; CDR2 reads YSYEKL. CDR3 length: 14 residues. Trimming shortened V by 3 bases and J by 4 bases, and 12 bases separated the two germline ends. The DNA for the CDR3 is TGCGCCAGCAGCCAGTCCCGGGGTGGCACTGAAGCTTTCTTT. It codes for CASSQSRGGTEAFF.

The chain recombines TRBV19 with TRBJ1-5; 12 bases fit TRBD1. The V gene's germline CDR1 is LNHDA and CDR2 SQIVND (reference sequence). The length of the CDR3 is 17 residues. V was clipped by 6 bases and J by 0 bases; unmatched bases: 6. In DNA, the CDR3 is TGTGCCAGTAGCGGGGACAGGGGGCCCGATAGCAATCAGCCCCAGCATTTT. Protein sequence: CASSGDRGPDSNQPQHF. Filled out from reference TRBV19 and TRBJ1-5, the complete variable domain reads DGGITQSPKYLFRKEGQNVTLSCEQNLNHDAMYWYRQDPGQGLRLIYYSQIVNDFQKGDIAEGYSVSREKKESFPLTVTSAQKNPTAFYLCASSGDRGPDSNQPQHFGDGTRLSIL.

The sample holds many counts of this clonotype. This chain joins TRBV5-1 and TRBJ2-3; 14 bases map to TRBD2. Germline CDR1 reads SGHRS; CDR2 reads YFSETQ. V dropped 1 base and J dropped 2; count of bases not matched to a gene: 6. This CDR3 has 18 residues. CDR3 sequence (DNA): TGCGCCAGCAGCTTGTTCCCGGGACTAGCGGGAGACACAGATACGCAGTATTTT. Translated, it gives CASSLFPGLAGDTDTQYF.

This clonotype was observed many times. The gene calls are TRBV4-3 and TRBJ2-4; perhaps TRBD1 as D (6 bases). The CDR3 has 14 amino acids. Between the trimmed V and J ends, which lost 0 bases and 12 bases, there was a span of 15 bases. Germline V gene lookup returns CDR1 LGHNA and CDR2 YSLEER. As DNA, the CDR3 is TGCGCCAGCAGCCAAGATCCTAATCGAGGGGGTCAGTACTTC. It codes for CASSQDPNRGGQYF.

Worth noting for this clonotype: A much bigger clone sits one base away, suggesting this may be a read error. The chain uses TRBV27 and TRBJ2-7, with 7 bases aligning to TRBD2. This CDR3 spans 15 amino acids. Germline-derived CDR1 and CDR2 are MNHEY and SMNVEV (reference sequence). CDR3 in amino acids: CVSRKVLGGTYEQYF. As DNA, the CDR3 is TGTGTCAGCAGGAAAGTTTTGGGGGGGACCTACGAGCAGTACTTC.

This clonotype was seen at least ten times. The chain combines TRBV2 with TRBJ2-1; 13 bases fit TRBD2. V shed 6 bases and J 5 bases; nucleotides not matched to a gene: 10. Germline CDR1 and CDR2: SNHLY and FYNNEI. This CDR3 region has 17 residues. In nucleotides, the CDR3 is TGTGCCAGCAGCAAAGGACTAGCGGGAGTGCGGGACAATGAGCAGTTCTTC. Translation: CASSKGLAGVRDNEQFF.

This clonotype was seen only a few times. The chain recombines TRBV5-4 with TRBJ2-3; possibly TRBD1 for D (6 bases). This CDR3 region has 14 residues. CDR1 is SGHNT, CDR2 YYREEE, per germline (reference sequence). Trimming took off 4 bases at V and 11 bases at J, with 20 bases between the two ends. DNA for the CDR3: TGTGCCAGCAGCCATCCCACAGGGATCCCTAGGCAGTATTTT. It yields the protein CASSHPTGIPRQYF.

Many counts were recorded for this clonotype. The chain is built from TRBV7-9 and TRBJ2-7; weak D call: TRBD2 (6 bases). Trimming stripped 6 bases from V and 2 bases from J, with 11 bases between. Germline-derived CDR1 and CDR2 are SEHNR and FQNEAQ (reference sequence). This CDR3 is 13 amino acids long. The CDR3 DNA sequence: TGTGCCAGCAGTGGACTACCCCCCTACGAGCAGTACTTC. It yields the protein CASSGLPPYEQYF.

This clonotype appeared many times. The chain links TRBV5-5 to TRBJ1-5; 7 bases agree with TRBD1. CDR1 and CDR2 from the germline V gene are SGHKS and YYEKEE (reference sequence). The V and J ends lost 2 bases and 6 bases, in that order; junction bases with no gene match: 5. The CDR3 covers 14 residues. CDR3 protein: CASSLGTEVQPQHF. The CDR3, as DNA: TGTGCCAGCAGCTTAGGGACAGAAGTTCAGCCCCAGCATTTT.

This clonotype has ten or more counts. V is TRBV6-5 and J is TRBJ1-1, with 12 positions matching TRBD1. The CDR3 loop spans 15 amino acids. V lost 5 bases, J lost 6 bases, and 7 bases stayed unmatched. The germline V gene has CDR1 MNHEY and CDR2 SVGAGI. CDR3 sequence reads: CASSSRDRGLPEAFF. CDR3 coding DNA: TGTGCCAGCAGTAGCCGGGACAGGGGGCTCCCTGAAGCTTTCTTT.

The chain uses TRBV28 and TRBJ2-3, with 8 bases lining up with TRBD1. Germline V gives CDR1 MDHEN, CDR2 SYDVKM. The CDR3 extends over 16 amino acids. After removal of 3 bases from V and 4 bases from J, the junction contained 9 bases not matched to a gene. CDR3 nucleotide sequence: TGTGCCAGCAGTTTCTATGGACAGGGCCATGCAGATACGCAGTATTTT. Encoded protein: CASSFYGQGHADTQYF.